A selection of T cell receptor beta chains follows, all from one sample in a study of early T cells in non-severe SARS-CoV-2 infection. MiXCR, applied by TCRdb to the 5' RACE reads, yields one record per CDR3 protein. The sample holds about 26,000 distinct CDR3 sequences; about 4.6% are singletons and the top ten take about an eighth. The sequencing sample was made of whole blood. Every receptor here comes from an adult who was a healthcare worker with PCR-confirmed SARS-CoV-2 infection or an uninfected control (not recorded which). Each CDR3 is given without its conserved first and last residue. Each record gives: D gene, clone size, V gene, J gene, CDR3 protein. A D gene is named only where the DNA matches it firmly. Clone size is not always given. Where it is, it says once, few, many or a class for expanded clones.

D: NA; size: many; V: TRBV29-1; J: TRBJ2-2; CDR3: SVEGLPNTGELF
D: TRBD2; size: many; V: TRBV7-3; J: TRBJ2-5; CDR3: ASSLGLAGAQETQY
D: TRBD1; size: many; V: TRBV19; J: TRBJ2-5; CDR3: ASSIERTGGRETQY
D: TRBD2; size: many; V: TRBV6-2/TRBV6-3; J: TRBJ2-1; CDR3: ASSYSSGIRNEQF
D: TRBD1; size: many; V: TRBV20-1; J: TRBJ1-2; CDR3: SARQGGGYT
D: NA; size: many; V: TRBV12-3/TRBV12-4; J: TRBJ2-5; CDR3: ASTPGDRRLRGFSQETQY
D: NA; size: many; V: TRBV3-2; J: TRBJ2-2; CDR3: ASSQDRGDTGELF
D: TRBD2; size: many; V: TRBV4-2; J: TRBJ2-3; CDR3: ASSRVATSGGGDTQY
D: TRBD1; size: many; V: TRBV12-3/TRBV12-4; J: TRBJ1-5; CDR3: ASSLGGQGDQPQH
D: TRBD1; size: medium-sized; V: TRBV4-3; J: TRBJ1-2; CDR3: ASSPTLTGGERHYGYT
D: NA; size: many; V: TRBV28; J: TRBJ1-6; CDR3: ASSWGRAPLH
D: TRBD2; size: many; V: TRBV7-3; J: TRBJ2-1; CDR3: ASSATGTSVINEQF
D: NA; size: NA; V: TRBV7-9; J: TRBJ2-1; CDR3: ASSLGGHYNEQF
D: NA; size: many; V: TRBV20-1; J: TRBJ2-1; CDR3: SVRGSNEQF
D: NA; size: many; V: TRBV28; J: TRBJ1-1; CDR3: ASSFPGNGEAF
D: NA; size: many; V: TRBV7-8; J: TRBJ2-1; CDR3: ASSLVGGLHEQF
D: TRBD2; size: many; V: TRBV28; J: TRBJ2-7; CDR3: ASRTSGYEQY
D: NA; size: many; V: TRBV20-1; J: TRBJ1-6; CDR3: SARGDAASPLH
D: NA; size: many; V: TRBV11-3; J: TRBJ2-5; CDR3: ASSLMAGSQETQY
D: NA; size: many; V: TRBV7-9; J: TRBJ2-1; CDR3: ASSNRAYNEQF
D: NA; size: many; V: TRBV6-5; J: TRBJ1-5; CDR3: ASSYLGSNQPQH
D: NA; size: many; V: TRBV20-1; J: TRBJ2-1; CDR3: SARSILHLSNEQF
D: TRBD1; size: many; V: TRBV7-2; J: TRBJ2-1; CDR3: ASSLRGDRRDEQF
D: NA; size: many; V: TRBV7-9; J: TRBJ2-3; CDR3: ASSLQGFGSDTQY
D: NA; size: many; V: TRBV19; J: TRBJ2-1; CDR3: ASSIGGSYNEQF
D: TRBD1; size: many; V: TRBV2; J: TRBJ1-6; CDR3: ASSARQGANSPLH
D: NA; size: many; V: TRBV4-3; J: TRBJ2-1; CDR3: ASSQDPGGSSYNEQF
D: NA; size: NA; V: TRBV20-1; J: TRBJ2-7; CDR3: SARDEGAAYEQY
D: NA; size: many; V: TRBV4-1; J: TRBJ2-1; CDR3: ASSQEGQGSGAYNEQF
D: NA; size: NA; V: TRBV6-5; J: TRBJ2-6; CDR3: ASSNRVAGANVLT
D: TRBD1; size: many; V: TRBV7-3; J: TRBJ2-7; CDR3: ASSLDPGTGYEQY
D: NA; size: medium-sized; V: TRBV4-3; J: TRBJ2-5; CDR3: ASSQTGRQETQY
D: TRBD2; size: medium-sized; V: TRBV4-3; J: TRBJ2-3; CDR3: ASSLTSGRADTQY
D: NA; size: few; V: TRBV4-2; J: TRBJ2-7; CDR3: ASSQLIDRGSSYEQY
D: TRBD1; size: few; V: TRBV29-1; J: TRBJ2-3; CDR3: SVRTGLLSTDTQY
D: TRBD2; size: many; V: TRBV20-1; J: TRBJ2-1; CDR3: SARDLAGYNEQF
D: TRBD2; size: medium-sized; V: TRBV11-2; J: TRBJ2-7; CDR3: ASSLRTSGSLLGEQY
D: NA; size: NA; V: TRBV24-1; J: TRBJ2-1; CDR3: ATSDLTGASYNEQF
D: TRBD2; size: many; V: TRBV15; J: TRBJ2-1; CDR3: ATSRGEAGGNNEQF
D: TRBD1; size: many; V: TRBV11-2; J: TRBJ1-5; CDR3: ASSSQGGDQPQH
D: NA; size: many; V: TRBV10-3; J: TRBJ2-3; CDR3: AISAGTSSTDTQY
D: TRBD2; size: many; V: TRBV7-6; J: TRBJ2-7; CDR3: ASSLAYGGSSYEQY
D: TRBD1; size: many; V: TRBV6-5; J: TRBJ1-6; CDR3: ASSQTGGSPLH
D: NA; size: many; V: TRBV5-5; J: TRBJ2-5; CDR3: ASSNQLSSVETQY
D: NA; size: NA; V: TRBV21-1; J: TRBJ2-1; CDR3: ASGEKKRECEQF
D: NA; size: NA; V: TRBV13; J: TRBJ2-1; CDR3: ASSLGRDNEQF
D: TRBD1; size: few; V: TRBV6-1; J: TRBJ2-2; CDR3: ASVKGQNSYTGELF
D: TRBD1; size: many; V: TRBV28; J: TRBJ1-2; CDR3: ASREGGGYGYT
D: TRBD1; size: many; V: TRBV18; J: TRBJ1-5; CDR3: ASSPPDRSNQPQH
D: NA; size: many; V: TRBV4-2; J: TRBJ2-1; CDR3: ASSQDWGGPSSYNEQF
D: NA; size: many; V: TRBV2; J: TRBJ2-2; CDR3: ASSLEGPNTGELF
D: NA; size: few; V: TRBV5-1; J: TRBJ2-6; CDR3: ASSLGSGANVLT